The 19 T cell receptor beta chains reported below all come from one sample, sequenced in a study of T cells in Graves' hyperthyroidism and ophthalmopathy. RNA transcripts served as the template for amplifying TCR beta CDR3 regions. In the first-round RT-PCR of the TCR CDR3, the HTBI primer set was used. TCRdb used MiXCR to reprocess the multiplex PCR reads, holding one entry per CDR3 protein. The table lists roughly 650,000 distinct CDR3 sequences, roughly a sixth of them singletons. The sample comprised blood. The origin of the receptors is a woman aged 40 to 49 with Graves' ophthalmopathy.

CDR3: CASSVGKATSYNEQFF. The CDR3 DNA is TGTGCCAGCAGCGTAGGCAAAGCCACCTCCTACAATGAGCAGTTCTTC. The chain links TRBV9 to TRBJ2-1; D is unresolved. This CDR3 spans 16 amino acids. Germline CDR1 SGDLS, CDR2 YYNGEE. Trimming removed 0 bases from V and 0 bases from J, with 10 bases in between.

This clonotype has a handful of counts. The chain carries TRBV11-2 and TRBJ1-1; TRBD1 might be the D (6 bases). With 5 bases removed from V and 8 bases from J, the gap between germline ends came to 12 bases. The length of the CDR3 is 12 residues. Germline V gene lookup returns CDR1 SGHAT and CDR2 FQNNGV. Here the CDR3 reads CASSVQGIEAFF. DNA of the CDR3: TGTGCCAGCAGCGTTCAGGGGATCGAAGCTTTCTTT.

This clonotype was counted a single time. The chain has TRBV20-1 and TRBJ1-1; a weak D match, TRBD1 (6 bases). There are 13 residues in the CDR3. Germline V CDR1 and CDR2: DFQATT, SNEGSKA (reference sequence). Trimming left V 6 bases short and J 1 base short, with 12 bases between. CDR3 bases: TGCAGTGCACAGGGCTCCGGGAACACTGAAGCTTTCTTT. Its protein is CSAQGSGNTEAFF.

This clonotype was detected a few times. The V gene is TRBV13, the J gene TRBJ2-3, with D perhaps being TRBD1 or TRBD2 (5 bases each). The V gene lost 5 bases and the J gene lost 4 bases, with 16 bases spanning the gap. The CDR3 consists of 15 residues. The V gene's germline CDR1 is PRHDT and CDR2 FYEKMQ (reference sequence). The CDR3 loop is CASSQVGASADTQYF. DNA of the CDR3: TGTGCCAGCAGCCAGGTCGGGGCATCCGCAGATACGCAGTATTTT. Full variable domain (rest looked up from reference TRBV13 and TRBJ2-3): AAGVIQSPRHLIKEKRETATLKCYPIPRHDTVYWYQQGPGQDPQFLISFYEKMQSDKGSIPDRFSAQQFSDYHSELNMSSLELGDSALYFCASSQVGASADTQYFGPGTRLTVL.

This clonotype was seen repeatedly, ten times or more. The J gene is TRBJ1-5, the V gene TRBV12-3 or TRBV12-4; no firm D call. The CDR3 extends over 12 amino acids. V was clipped by 0 bases and J by 13 bases, with 10 bases between them. The CDR3: CASSLAGSKQHF. CDR3 in DNA: TGTGCCAGCAGTTTAGCGGGCAGCAAACAGCATTTT.

A few counts support this clonotype. The chain employs TRBV10-3 and TRBJ2-5; D call uncertain. Germline CDR1 is ENHRY and CDR2 is SYGVKD. The CDR3 is 12 amino acids. The V gene lost 6 bases and the J gene lost 2 bases, with 7 bases spanning the gap. This CDR3 reads CAISSLQETQYF. The CDR3 coding sequence is TGTGCCATCAGCTCACTACAAGAGACCCAGTACTTC.

This clonotype occurred many times. The chain combines TRBV20-1 with TRBJ2-3, with 9 bases aligning to TRBD2. With 5 bases clipped from V and 4 bases from J, the junction kept 10 bases outside the gene matches. This CDR3 comprises 15 residues. Germline V gene lookup returns CDR1 DFQATT and CDR2 SNEGSKA (reference sequence). CDR3 sequence (DNA): TGCAGTGCTGAACCCACTAGCGGGTGGGCAGATACGCAGTATTTT. Its protein is CSAEPTSGWADTQYF.

This chain links TRBV5-1 with TRBJ2-1; TRBD1 matches at 12 bases. Per germline, CDR1 SGHRS and CDR2 YFSETQ. With 3 bases clipped from V and 6 bases from J, the junction kept 4 bases outside the gene matches. The CDR3 contains 15 residues. CDR3 loop: CASSSGTGGGNEQFF. As DNA, the CDR3 is TGCGCCAGCAGCTCCGGGACAGGGGGCGGCAATGAGCAGTTCTTC.

This clonotype was counted at least ten times. The CDR3 coding sequence is TGTGCCTTCCCGGACGGAACTAACTATGGCTACACCTTC. Amino acid sequence: CAFPDGTNYGYTF. V gene TRBV30 combines with J gene TRBJ1-2; D is ambiguous. The CDR3 is 13 residues long. Trimming pared 7 bases from V and 0 bases from J, leaving 12 bases between. The germline V gene encodes CDR1 GTSNPN and CDR2 SVGIG (reference sequence).

Worth noting for this clonotype: One junction end does not reproduce the germline sequence, and a read error may be involved. The rearrangement links TRBV28 to TRBJ2-6; 7 bases fit TRBD2. Germline V gene lookup returns CDR1 MDHEN and CDR2 SYDVKM. This CDR3 is built from 15 residues. CDR3 DNA sequence: TGTGCCAGCACCTCACCTGGGGGGGGGGGCAACGTCCTGACTTTC. This codes for CASTSPGGGGNVLTF.

V usage is TRBV20-1 and J usage is TRBJ1-2; no clear D gene. The germline V and J ends were trimmed by 0 bases and 4 bases, with 9 bases remaining between them. The CDR3 runs to 13 residues. CDR1 DFQATT and CDR2 SNEGSKA come from the germline V gene (reference sequence). The chain's CDR3 is CSARDQDIYGYTF. The CDR3 DNA follows: TGCAGTGCTAGAGATCAAGATATCTATGGCTACACCTTC.

This clonotype was picked up many times. The rearrangement joins TRBV11-2 to TRBJ2-2; 8 bases are a match to TRBD2. V dropped 1 base and J dropped 3; count of bases not matched to a gene: 4. The CDR3 totals 16 residues. Germline V gene lookup returns CDR1 SGHAT and CDR2 FQNNGV. CDR3: CASSLVLGGDTGELFF. CDR3 DNA sequence: TGTGCCAGCAGCTTAGTTCTCGGGGGGGACACCGGGGAGCTGTTTTTT.

The rearrangement uses TRBV4-2 and TRBJ2-7, with D possibly being TRBD1 or TRBD2 (6 bases each). Trimming pared 4 bases from V and 3 bases from J, leaving 19 bases between. The CDR3 runs to 16 residues. Looked up from germline, CDR1 is LGHNA and CDR2 is YNFKEQ. The CDR3 DNA reads as TGTGCCAGCAGCCCCGTCGGGGGCTTTTCGATCTACGAGCAGTACTTC. It codes for CASSPVGGFSIYEQYF.

In its sample, this clonotype was seen many times. CDR3 coding DNA: TGCAGTGCTATAAGGCCCTTAGCGGGAGGAGTAGATACGCAGTATTTT. This sequence encodes CSAIRPLAGGVDTQYF. This chain links TRBV20-1 with TRBJ2-3; 10 nucleotides line up with TRBD2. The CDR3 extends over 16 amino acids. The V and J ends lost 4 bases and 5 bases, in that order; junction bases with no gene match: 12. The germline V gene encodes CDR1 DFQATT and CDR2 SNEGSKA (reference sequence).

This clonotype was detected ten times or more. The gene calls are TRBV5-1 and TRBJ1-1, with D unresolved. Germline V gene sequence: CDR1 SGHRS, CDR2 YFSETQ. The CDR3 spans 12 residues. V lost 4 bases, J lost 7 bases, and 11 bases lay in between. This chain's CDR3 is CASSQDRREAFF. The CDR3 bases are TGCGCCAGCAGCCAAGACCGGCGTGAAGCTTTCTTT.

At least ten counts were recorded for this clonotype. The chain is built from TRBV2 and TRBJ1-2; D remains ambiguous. CDR1 and CDR2 (germline): SNHLY, FYNNEI. Trimming left V 6 bases short and J 1 base short, with 12 bases between. This CDR3 region has 14 residues. DNA of the CDR3: TGTGCCAGCAGGGGCACGTATCTTAACTATGGCTACACCTTC. Its translation is CASRGTYLNYGYTF.

This clonotype was seen repeatedly, ten times or more. V usage is TRBV5-5 and J usage is TRBJ2-1; unclear D gene. CDR1 is SGHKS, CDR2 YYEKEE, per germline (reference sequence). Between the trimmed V and J ends, which lost 4 bases and 0 bases, there was a span of 8 bases. The CDR3 consists of 14 residues. DNA for the CDR3: TGTGCCAGCAGCCTCGGACGCTCCTACAATGAGCAGTTCTTC. Its protein is CASSLGRSYNEQFF.

This clonotype was observed at least ten times. The chain couples TRBV2 to TRBJ1-5; D remains unclear. This CDR3 is 14 amino acids long. Germline V CDR1 and CDR2: SNHLY, FYNNEI. Deletions cut 0 bases from V and 0 bases from J, with 3 bases between. CDR3 loop: CASSEAFSNQPQHF. The CDR3 DNA sequence: TGTGCCAGCAGTGAAGCCTTTAGCAATCAGCCCCAGCATTTT.

At least ten counts were recorded for this clonotype. The chain is built from TRBV7-9 and TRBJ1-6; D is ambiguous. V lost 1 base and J 7 bases, leaving 11 bases between the germline ends. The CDR3 length is 15 residues. Germline CDR1 is SEHNR and CDR2 is FQNEAQ (reference sequence). The CDR3 region is CASSLVNDQNSPLHF. CDR3 in DNA: TGTGCCAGCAGCTTAGTAAACGATCAAAATTCACCCCTCCACTTT. The full variable domain, its missing parts supplied by reference TRBV7-9 and TRBJ1-6, is DTGVSQNPRHKITKRGQNVTFRCDPISEHNRLYWYRQTLGQGPEFLTYFQNEAQLEKSRLLSDRFSAERPKGSFSTLEIQRTEQGDSAMYLCASSLVNDQNSPLHFGNGTRLTVT.